This passage covers 17 T cell receptor beta chains from one sample sequenced in a study of cytomegalovirus exposure and HLA in healthy donors. 13 Jbeta primers and 60 Vbeta primers were used for the PCR. Some clones are missing from TCRdb's copy, which holds only in-frame ones; the method was immunoSEQ multiplex PCR. The table lists about 150,000 clones, roughly 84% of them singletons. Sample: PBMCs. These receptor sequences come from a boy between 2 and 10 years old in good health and CMV-seronegative.

As concerns this clone: Sequence at one end of the junction differs from germline and may be a read error. The same CDR3 also results from other DNA sequences found in this sample. J is TRBJ2-7 and V is TRBV6-6; TRBD2 aligns across 7 bases. The germline gives CDR1 MNHNY, CDR2 SVGAGI (reference sequence). The length of the CDR3 is 15 residues. Here the CDR3 reads CASSYPGGRVYEQYF. CDR3 nucleotides: TGTGCCAGCAGTTACCCCGGCGGGAGAGTTTACGAACAGTACTTC.

The rearrangement uses TRBV7-8 and TRBJ2-3; 8 bases are shared with TRBD1. This CDR3 contains 15 residues. CDR1 and CDR2 (germline): SGHVS, FQNEAQ. The trim removed 0 bases at V and 7 bases at J, leaving 6 bases unmatched. The CDR3: CASSLARQGPYTQYF. Written as DNA, the CDR3 is TGTGCCAGCAGCTTAGCGAGACAGGGGCCCTATACGCAGTATTTT.

This clone was seen a handful of times. V usage is TRBV19 and J usage is TRBJ2-1; the match to TRBD2 covers 7 bases. Trimming at V came to 5 bases and at J to 9 bases, leaving 13 bases not matched to a gene. The germline V gene has CDR1 LNHDA and CDR2 SQIVND (reference sequence). The CDR3 consists of 15 residues. DNA for the CDR3: TGTGCCAGTAGTCCCCTGGAGGGAGGGCGAACTGAGCAGTTCTTC. Amino acids: CASSPLEGGRTEQFF.

This clone was detected only a few times. J is TRBJ2-2 and V is TRBV18; maybe TRBD1 (6 bases). The CDR3 spans 14 residues. Germline assignment: CDR1 KGHSH and CDR2 LQKENI. Trimming removed 3 bases at V and 3 bases at J, with 8 bases between. The CDR3 spells CASSPTGHTGELFF. The DNA for the CDR3 is TGTGCCAGCTCACCCACAGGGCACACCGGGGAGCTGTTTTTT.

This chain connects TRBV7-8 to TRBJ1-5, with TRBD1 identical over 7 bases. The CDR3 totals 19 residues. V shed 4 bases and J 2 bases; nucleotides not matched to a gene: 17. Germline-derived CDR1 and CDR2 are SGHVS and FQNEAQ. The DNA of the CDR3 is TGTGCCAGCAGCTCCTTATGGCAGGGGGTCGCTGATGGCAATCAGCCCCAGCATTTT. Its translation: CASSSLWQGVADGNQPQHF.

This rearrangement joins TRBV5-5 to TRBJ2-3; TRBD2 is a possible D gene (5 bases). Trimming took off 5 bases at V and 6 bases at J, with 10 bases between the two ends. CDR3 length equals 12 residues. CDR1 is SGHKS, CDR2 YYEKEE, per germline (reference sequence). The CDR3 protein is CASRLRGDTQYF. The CDR3 DNA is TGTGCCAGCAGGTTACGAGGGGATACGCAGTATTTT.

The chain combines TRBV25-1 with TRBJ1-2; TRBD1 agrees at 9 bases. With 6 bases clipped from V and 7 bases from J, the junction kept 9 bases outside the gene matches. Germline-derived CDR1 and CDR2 are MGHDK and SYGVNS. The CDR3 runs to 14 residues. Here the CDR3 reads CASRPPTGGPGYTF. The CDR3 DNA reads TGTGCCAGCAGGCCCCCGACAGGGGGTCCTGGCTACACCTTC.

J is TRBJ2-3 and V is TRBV6-5; 8 bases map to TRBD1. With V trimmed by 3 bases and J by 1 base, 3 bases remained unmatched. This CDR3 region has 15 residues. Germline V CDR1 and CDR2: MNHEY, SVGAGI. CDR3 amino acids: CASSYGGQGTDTQYF. The CDR3, as DNA: TGTGCCAGCAGTTATGGGGGACAGGGCACAGATACGCAGTATTTT.

Only one count was recorded for this clone. V is TRBV27 and J is TRBJ2-6; 9 positions agree with TRBD1. Germline V gene sequence: CDR1 MNHEY, CDR2 SMNVEV (reference sequence). CDR3 size: 19 residues. Trimming at V came to 4 bases and at J to 0 bases, leaving 10 bases not matched to a gene. CDR3 DNA: TGTGCCAGCAGTTCCACAGGGGGCACACCGTTCTCTGGGGCCAACGTCCTGACTTTC. Translation: CASSSTGGTPFSGANVLTF.

V gene TRBV19 combines with J gene TRBJ1-2; 7 bases fit TRBD1. V gave up 3 bases and J gave up 4 bases; unmatched junction bases: 11. The germline V gene encodes CDR1 LNHDA and CDR2 SQIVND (reference sequence). The CDR3 sequence is 16 residues long. CDR3 loop: CASSIGGSTGAYGYTF. CDR3 sequence (DNA): TGTGCCAGTAGTATTGGGGGCTCAACAGGGGCCTATGGCTACACCTTC.

This clone has more than one count but fewer than ten. The CDR3 DNA sequence: TGTGCCAGCAGCGCCTGGGGCCTAACGCACGCGCAGTACGTC. Its translation is CASSAWGLTHAQYV. This rearrangement joins TRBV5-4 to TRBJ2-7, with D possibly TRBD1 on 5 matching bases. Germline V lookup: CDR1 SGHNT, CDR2 YYREEE (reference sequence). This CDR3 has 14 residues. V was cut by 4 bases and J by 9 bases, with 20 bases left in between.

Here the CDR3 reads CASSLGSEQYF. CDR3 nucleotides: TGTGCCAGCAGTTTAGGGAGCGAGCAGTACTTC. The V and J genes are TRBV27 and TRBJ2-7; a weak D match, TRBD2 (5 bases). This CDR3 is 11 amino acids long. Germline lookup yields CDR1 MNHEY and CDR2 SMNVEV (reference sequence). V lost 2 bases and J lost 6, with 5 bases in between.

V is TRBV30 and J is TRBJ2-7, with D unresolved. The CDR3 runs to 13 residues. The V gene's germline CDR1 is GTSNPN and CDR2 SVGIG (reference sequence). The ends were cut back, 1 base at V and 3 bases at J, with 10 bases in the middle. The CDR3 region has the DNA TGTGCCTGGAGTGGGCAGGTTAGCTACGAGCAGTACTTC. Residues: CAWSGQVSYEQYF. Variable domain in full (rest from reference TRBV30 and TRBJ2-7): SQTIHQWPATLVQPVGSPLSLECTVEGTSNPNLYWYRQAAGRGLQLLFYSVGIGQISSEVPQNLSASRPQDRQFILSSKKLLLSDSGFYLCAWSGQVSYEQYFGPGTRLTVT.

This clone has only one observation. The rearrangement links TRBV19 to TRBJ2-5, with D possibly matching TRBD2 (5 bases). V was trimmed by 3 bases and J by 2 bases, leaving 10 bases between them. CDR3 size: 14 residues. Germline-derived CDR1 and CDR2 are LNHDA and SQIVND (reference sequence). The CDR3 loop reads CASSMRSDQETQYF. CDR3 nucleotide sequence: TGTGCCAGTAGTATGCGTAGCGATCAAGAGACCCAGTACTTC.

A single count supports this clone. The chain employs TRBV6-5 and TRBJ1-1; TRBD1 aligns across 7 bases. V gave up 2 bases and J gave up 0 bases; unmatched junction bases: 6. The germline V gene encodes CDR1 MNHEY and CDR2 SVGAGI. CDR3 length: 16 amino acids. Here the CDR3 DNA reads TGTGCCAGCAGTTACAGAATTGGACAGGTGAACACTGAAGCTTTCTTT. Its protein product is CASSYRIGQVNTEAFF.

The V and J genes are TRBV5-1 and TRBJ1-1; TRBD1 matches 7 bases. CDR1 and CDR2 (germline): SGHRS, YFSETQ. Trimming cost V 0 bases and J 3 bases; bases outside gene matches: 5. The CDR3 has 15 residues. CDR3: CASSLVYRGDTEAFF. CDR3 bases: TGCGCCAGCAGCTTGGTATACAGGGGTGACACTGAAGCTTTCTTT.

The chain combines TRBV7-8 with TRBJ2-1, with 7 bases that match TRBD2. The CDR3 spans 17 residues. The J segment lost 2 bases and the V segment lost 2 bases, leaving 9 bases of the junction unmatched. Germline V gene sequence: CDR1 SGHVS, CDR2 FQNEAQ. The CDR3 DNA reads as TGTGCCAGCAGCTTAAACCCGGGAGGTATCCCCTACAATGAGCAGTTCTTC. Encoded protein: CASSLNPGGIPYNEQFF.